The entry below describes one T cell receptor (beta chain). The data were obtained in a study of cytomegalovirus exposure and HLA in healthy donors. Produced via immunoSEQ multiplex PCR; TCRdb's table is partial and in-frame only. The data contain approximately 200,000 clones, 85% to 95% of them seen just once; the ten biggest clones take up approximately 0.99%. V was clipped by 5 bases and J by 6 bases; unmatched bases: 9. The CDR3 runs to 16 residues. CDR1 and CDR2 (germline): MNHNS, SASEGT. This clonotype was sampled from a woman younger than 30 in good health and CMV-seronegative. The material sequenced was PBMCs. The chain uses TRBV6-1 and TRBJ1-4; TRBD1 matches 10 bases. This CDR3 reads CASSQVGGTGDEKLFF. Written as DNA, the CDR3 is TGTGCCAGCAGTCAAGTGGGAGGGACAGGGGATGAAAAACTGTTTTTT.